This T cell receptor beta chain was obtained from a study of cytomegalovirus exposure and HLA in healthy donors. Study results and caveats: Later analysis found that TCR beta chains associated with HLA were more clonally expanded than other, equally common chains. Links to common viral pathogens appeared, in a later analysis, for several of the most significant clusters.

With 60 Vbeta and 13 Jbeta primers, the PCR was carried out. Clones were sequenced by immunoSEQ multiplex PCR, and TCRdb holds only the in-frame ones, with some missing. The sample totals about 77,000 clones; its top ten clones hold roughly an eighth. This CDR3 contains 13 residues. The V gene lost 5 bases and the J gene lost 4 bases, with 11 bases spanning the gap. Germline-derived CDR1 and CDR2 are WNHNN and SYGVQD (reference sequence). Turning to this clone: Its antigen is unidentified.

This TCR came from a man in his forties or fifties in good health and CMV-seropositive. Sequencing input: PBMCs. The chain joins TRBV10-1 to TRBJ1-2, with a weak D call TRBD1 (5 bases). The CDR3 loop reads CASSPDRGYGYTF. In DNA, the CDR3 is TGCGCCAGCAGTCCCGACAGAGGCTATGGCTACACCTTC.